The subject of this entry is one TCR beta chain. The sample belongs to a study of blood T cell repertoires in COVID-19. The overall study: The cDNA or gDNA used as material had been derived from T cells, B-cell-depleted T cells, or PBMCs.

This CDR3 has 15 residues. The ends lost 6 bases at V and 2 bases at J; junction bases unmatched: 7. CDR1 is LNHDA, CDR2 SQIVND, per germline (reference sequence). Per the study methods: Using reference gene primer amplification, nucleated cell counts were estimated. The repertoire was sequenced with immunoSEQ multiplex PCR; TCRdb's copy has only in-frame clones and lacks some. That table is the source of V, J and clone size, and D and trimming were worked out from the DNA. The sample includes over 200,000 clones, about 90% of them seen just once. The chain couples TRBV19 to TRBJ2-7; 10 bases are a match to TRBD2. This clonotype originated in a woman aged 60-75 years with acute or convalescent COVID-19. Sequencing was performed on peripheral blood. In DNA, the CDR3 is TGTGCCAGTAGGTTAAGGACTAGCGGTCCCTACGAGCAGTACTTC. Protein sequence: CASRLRTSGPYEQYF.